What follows are 7 T cell receptor beta chains derived from one specimen sequenced in a study of blood T cell repertoires in COVID-19. Using immunoSEQ multiplex PCR, the repertoire was profiled, and TCRdb retains in-frame clones only, with some absent. The sample lists about 490,000 clones, 70% to 90% occurring once. Sequencing used peripheral blood. These receptors were taken from a human donor in a cohort sampled during active COVID-19.

This clone was counted a single time. This chain joins TRBV5-1 and TRBJ2-7; 8 bases align to TRBD2. The CDR3 loop spans 15 amino acids. The V segment lost 2 bases and the J segment 0 bases; nucleotides outside the gene matches: 4. Germline CDR1 is SGHRS and CDR2 is YFSETQ. The CDR3 nucleotides read TGCGCCAGCAGCTTAGCAAGCGGGAGCTCCTACGAGCAGTACTTC. This translates into CASSLASGSSYEQYF.

CDR3: CASSQDIFQPQHF. The CDR3 coding sequence is TGTGCCAGCAGCCAAGATATATTTCAGCCCCAGCATTTT. V usage is TRBV3-1 (or the pseudogene TRBV3-2) and J usage is TRBJ1-5; D not resolved. Germline assignment: CDR1 LGHDT and CDR2 YNNKEL (reference sequence). The CDR3 extends over 13 amino acids. V lost 0 bases and J lost 6, with 6 bases in between.

The DNA for the CDR3 is TGTGCCAGCAGCAGGGACACCTCCTACGAGCAGTACTTC. This codes for CASSRDTSYEQYF. The rearrangement uses TRBV9 and TRBJ2-7, with a weak D call TRBD1 (6 bases). The CDR3 runs 13 residues. The germline V and J ends were trimmed by 4 bases and 0 bases, with 8 bases remaining between them. Per germline, CDR1 SGDLS and CDR2 YYNGEE.

This clone was found once. The chain uses TRBV5-1 and TRBJ1-1, with TRBD1 matching 8 bases. In germline, CDR1 is SGHRS, CDR2 YFSETQ. V trimming: 4 bases; J trimming: 2 bases; junction bases outside the gene matches: 7. This CDR3 contains 15 residues. CDR3 amino acids: CASSPTGGINTEAFF. In nucleotides, the CDR3 is TGCGCCAGCAGCCCTACAGGGGGGATTAACACTGAAGCTTTCTTT.

The J gene is TRBJ2-1, the V gene TRBV13; no clear D. CDR1 is PRHDT, CDR2 FYEKMQ, per germline (reference sequence). The CDR3 totals 15 residues. The V and J ends lost 1 base and 0 bases respectively, with 7 bases between them. CDR3 protein: CASSLEPHSYNEQFF. The CDR3 DNA reads TGTGCCAGCAGCTTAGAACCACACTCCTACAATGAGCAGTTCTTC.

The J gene is TRBJ2-2, the V gene TRBV5-8; D not certain. Trimming pared 2 bases from V and 2 bases from J, leaving 13 bases between. The germline CDR1 and CDR2 sequences are SGHTS and YDEGEE. This CDR3 has 16 amino acids. Here the CDR3 reads CASSFRSLQNTGELFF. The CDR3 region has the DNA TGTGCCAGCAGCTTTAGGAGTCTTCAAAACACCGGGGAGCTGTTTTTT.

V is TRBV12-5 and J is TRBJ2-5; TRBD1 matches at 9 bases. V lost 7 bases, J lost 4 bases, and 16 bases stayed unmatched. The CDR3 loop spans 17 amino acids. CDR1 LGHNT and CDR2 FRNRAP come from the germline V gene. CDR3 amino acids: CASALDRGEIGRETQYF. DNA for the CDR3: TGTGCTAGTGCCCTCGACAGGGGGGAAATAGGAAGAGAGACCCAGTACTTC.